Detailed here is one T cell receptor (beta chain). Losses at the gene ends were 4 bases for V and 4 bases for J; bases not matched to a gene: 6. This CDR3 has 16 amino acids. Germline V CDR1 and CDR2: MRHNA, SNTAGT. The data were obtained in a study of T cell changes during pregnancy in multiple sclerosis. Repertoires were generated with immunoSEQ multiplex PCR, while TCRdb's copy carries only in-frame clones and drops some. The sample carries approximately 25,000 clones, almost 90% recorded once. The sample here was CD8+ T cells from peripheral blood mononuclear cells, taken in the second trimester of pregnancy. The receptor's source is a female donor with multiple sclerosis, enrolled in a pregnancy study. This chain uses TRBV6-4 with TRBJ2-3; 12 bases agree with TRBD2. Here the CDR3 reads CASSASGGAGADTQYF. For the CDR3, the DNA is TGTGCCAGCAGTGCTAGCGGGGGGGCCGGGGCAGATACGCAGTATTTT.